At least ten counts were recorded for the clone carrying this T cell receptor (beta chain). Antigen: not known. A NOSPECS grade of at least 4, a Clinical Activity Score of at least 3 and duration under 3 months were recorded in ophthalmopathy patients. PBMCs were derived from around 10 ml fresh peripheral blood. With 2 bases removed from V and 5 bases from J, the gap between germline ends came to 9 bases. Germline CDR1 is SNHLY and CDR2 is FYNNEI. The CDR3 runs 13 residues. These data originate in a study of T cells in Graves' hyperthyroidism and ophthalmopathy. Regions amplified from RNA transcripts were the TCR beta CDR3 regions. When the TCR CDR3 underwent first-round RT-PCR, the HTBI primer set was used. Using its own MiXCR run on the multiplex PCR reads, TCRdb lists one record per CDR3 protein. The table has fewer than 500,000 distinct CDR3 sequences, about 14% seen once; the top ten hold 15% to 20%.

General study findings and limits: Clonotypes that were expanded in thyroid above 0.001 mostly appeared in blood too.

Specimen: blood. The clonotype was recovered from a woman in her thirties with Graves' ophthalmopathy. The gene calls are TRBV2 and TRBJ1-2, with D uncertain. The CDR3 region is CASSELNRYGYTF. CDR3 in DNA: TGTGCCAGCAGTGAACTGAATAGGTATGGCTACACCTTC.